The entry below gives a single T cell receptor (beta chain) sequence along with its context. Antigen: not known. This sample was included in a study of cytomegalovirus exposure and HLA in healthy donors. V was trimmed by 9 bases and J by 0 bases, leaving 11 bases between them. This CDR3 is 13 amino acids long. CDR1 is MNHNS, CDR2 SASEGT, per germline. Donors sampled were nominally healthy, though unrecorded immune exposures were likely. Study-level points and caveats: The number of N-insertions in an Asian-associated ancestry cluster was reportedly below the 666-donor mean in a later analysis. A link between a missense DCLRE1C variant and TCR beta V- and J-gene trimming emerged from a later analysis.

Amplification used 60 Vbeta primers and 13 Jbeta primers. Sequencing was performed with immunoSEQ multiplex PCR; in TCRdb, only in-frame clones are kept and a portion is missing. The sample carries about 75,000 clones, approximately 80% recorded once. Sequencing input: PBMCs. This receptor was identified in a man aged 65 to 85 in good health and CMV-seropositive. The chain recombines TRBV6-1 with TRBJ1-1; D is perhaps TRBD1 (5 bases). In nucleotides, the CDR3 is TGTGCCAGTTCAGGGAAAATGAACACTGAAGCTTTCTTT. Translating it yields CASSGKMNTEAFF.